Shown below are 28 T cell receptor beta chains from a single sample sequenced in a study of T cell changes during pregnancy in multiple sclerosis. The table came from immunoSEQ multiplex PCR; TCRdb's copy has only in-frame clones and leaves some out. The repertoire includes about 61,000 clones, approximately 93% of them detected once, and roughly 2.7% sits in the top ten. Sequenced here: CD8+ T cells from peripheral blood mononuclear cells, sampled in the third trimester of pregnancy. These receptors were obtained from a female donor with multiple sclerosis, enrolled in a pregnancy study.

This rearrangement joins TRBV5-5 to TRBJ1-5; TRBD1 aligns across 8 bases. CDR1 is SGHKS, CDR2 YYEKEE, per germline (reference sequence). V lost 4 bases, J lost 5 bases, and 11 bases stayed unmatched. The CDR3 loop spans 16 amino acids. CDR3 sequence reads: CASSTGQGGVYQPQHF. For the CDR3, the DNA is TGTGCCAGCAGCACCGGACAGGGAGGGGTTTATCAGCCCCAGCATTTT.

The chain has TRBV9 and TRBJ2-2; the match to TRBD2 covers 11 bases. Germline CDR1 SGDLS, CDR2 YYNGEE. This CDR3 has 18 residues. Germline trimming cut 3 bases from V and 0 bases from J; bases unmatched to any gene: 7. The CDR3: CASSEGLAAYTNTGELFF. CDR3 bases: TGTGCCAGCAGCGAGGGACTAGCGGCCTACACGAACACCGGGGAGCTGTTTTTT.

This chain connects TRBV4-1 to TRBJ2-2, with D possibly being TRBD1 (5 bases). The length of the CDR3 is 15 residues. With 1 base removed from V and 8 bases from J, the gap between germline ends came to 14 bases. CDR1 and CDR2 from the germline V gene are MGHRA and YSYEKL. The CDR3 nucleotides are TGCGCCAGCAGCCAAGGCCAAGTTCAGGGAGGGGAGCTGTTTTTT. Its protein is CASSQGQVQGGELFF.

V usage is TRBV19 and J usage is TRBJ2-1, with no clear D. V was clipped by 8 bases and J by 5 bases, with 7 bases between them. The CDR3 consists of 11 residues. CDR1 and CDR2 from the germline V gene are LNHDA and SQIVND (reference sequence). The CDR3 loop reads CASGLHNEQFF. The CDR3 DNA sequence: TGTGCCAGTGGGCTCCACAATGAGCAGTTCTTC.

The chain uses TRBV6-4 and TRBJ2-3; 7 bases are a match to TRBD2. J lost 5 bases, V lost 5 bases, and 10 bases had no gene match. In germline, CDR1 is MRHNA, CDR2 SNTAGT. This CDR3 comprises 15 residues. Here the CDR3 DNA reads TGTGCCAGCAGTCGTGCTAGCGGAATGGGAGATACGCAGTATTTT. Residues: CASSRASGMGDTQYF.

This clone was seen only once. The gene calls are TRBV14 and TRBJ2-3; D might be TRBD2 (5 bases). In germline, CDR1 is SGHDN, CDR2 FVKESK. The CDR3 consists of 16 residues. With 2 bases removed from V and 4 bases from J, the gap between germline ends came to 16 bases. The CDR3 protein is CASSQRGSMSPDTQYF. The CDR3 nucleotides are TGTGCCAGCAGCCAACGGGGTAGTATGAGCCCAGATACGCAGTATTTT.

The chain uses TRBV4-3 and TRBJ2-3; D is perhaps TRBD2 (5 bases). Germline assignment: CDR1 LGHNA and CDR2 YSLEER. CDR3 length: 16 residues. V lost 4 bases to trimming and J lost 5 bases, with 19 bases between them. CDR3 DNA: TGCGCCAGCAGCCCCCTCCGGGATCGCGCCGAAGATACGCAGTATTTT. Its translation is CASSPLRDRAEDTQYF.

The chain employs TRBV7-6 and TRBJ2-1; 10 nucleotides line up with TRBD2. The CDR3 contains 17 residues. V trimming: 3 bases; J trimming: 8 bases; junction bases outside the gene matches: 13. The V gene's germline CDR1 is SGHVS and CDR2 FNYEAQ. In DNA, the CDR3 is TGTGCCAGCAGCTTCATTCGGGGGTCTAGCGGGAGCGATGAGCAGTTCTTC. Translating it yields CASSFIRGSSGSDEQFF.

This chain uses TRBV6-6 with TRBJ1-6; 7 bases agree with TRBD1. V shed 8 bases and J 6 bases; nucleotides not matched to a gene: 10. This CDR3 region has 15 residues. The germline V gene encodes CDR1 MNHNY and CDR2 SVGAGI (reference sequence). CDR3 bases: TGTGCCAGCCTAAGGACAGGACGGGGTAATTCACCCCTCCACTTT. This codes for CASLRTGRGNSPLHF.

The rearrangement links TRBV5-6 to TRBJ1-3; 7 bases match TRBD1. This CDR3 comprises 18 residues. From germline, CDR1 is SGHDT and CDR2 YYEEEE. Losses at the gene ends were 0 bases for V and 2 bases for J; bases not matched to a gene: 11. CDR3 region: CASSLDRQGWQPGNTIYF. CDR3 sequence (DNA): TGTGCCAGCAGCTTGGACCGACAGGGATGGCAGCCTGGAAACACCATATATTTT.

The V and J genes are TRBV27 and TRBJ2-3; D possibly corresponds to TRBD1 (6 bases). V gave up 4 bases and J gave up 2 bases, with 10 bases separating them. Germline CDR1 and CDR2: MNHEY and SMNVEV (reference sequence). The CDR3 contains 14 residues. CDR3 sequence reads: CASSSRTDTDTQYF. The CDR3, as DNA: TGTGCCAGCAGTTCTCGGACAGACACAGATACGCAGTATTTT.

V is TRBV18 and J is TRBJ1-1; possibly TRBD1 for D (5 bases). The CDR3 length is 15 residues. Trimming took 1 base from V and 1 from J, leaving 10 bases between them. From germline, CDR1 is KGHSH and CDR2 LQKENI. The CDR3 nucleotides are TGTGCCAGCTCACCACGGCAGGGCCCGAACACTGAAGCTTTCTTT. It encodes CASSPRQGPNTEAFF.

The chain recombines TRBV27 with TRBJ2-7, with TRBD1 as a possible D gene (5 bases). Germline V CDR1 and CDR2: MNHEY, SMNVEV (reference sequence). The CDR3 is 15 amino acids. Trimming removed 2 bases from V and 3 bases from J, with 14 bases in between. In DNA, the CDR3 is TGTGCCAGCAGTTTAGTGCCAGGGCCAAGCTACGAGCAGTACTTC. Its protein is CASSLVPGPSYEQYF.

The chain joins TRBV9 to TRBJ2-1; 7 bases match TRBD2. The CDR3 consists of 16 residues. Losses at the gene ends were 3 bases for V and 0 bases for J; bases not matched to a gene: 6. The germline V gene encodes CDR1 SGDLS and CDR2 YYNGEE. In nucleotides, the CDR3 is TGTGCCAGCAGCGCCCTCCTAGCGGCCTCCTACAATGAGCAGTTCTTC. Translation gives CASSALLAASYNEQFF.

This clone showed up just once. This chain uses TRBV19 with TRBJ1-5; D possibly corresponds to TRBD1 (6 bases). The V end lost 6 bases, the J end lost 5 bases, and 17 bases lay between the germline ends. Germline V CDR1 and CDR2: LNHDA, SQIVND (reference sequence). The length of the CDR3 is 15 residues. CDR3 region: CASSPLYQGHQPQHF. The CDR3 DNA is TGTGCCAGTAGCCCTCTTTACCAGGGGCATCAGCCCCAGCATTTT.

The chain joins TRBV7-9 to TRBJ1-4; D call uncertain. This CDR3 spans 14 amino acids. The germline V gene has CDR1 SEHNR and CDR2 FQNEAQ (reference sequence). V dropped 1 base and J dropped 7 bases, with 10 bases sitting between them. The CDR3 region has the DNA TGTGCCAGCAGCTTAGGGAGCGCGGGTGAAAAACTGTTTTTT. Its translation: CASSLGSAGEKLFF.

The rearrangement joins TRBV5-5 to TRBJ1-1; TRBD1 is a possible D gene (6 bases). V lost 3 bases, J lost 11 bases, and 11 bases lay in between. The CDR3 is made up of 11 amino acids. Per germline, CDR1 SGHKS and CDR2 YYEKEE (reference sequence). The CDR3 nucleotides are TGTGCCAGCAGCTCAACAGGGTGGGCTTTCTTT. Its protein is CASSSTGWAFF. The complete variable domain, with remaining parts taken from reference TRBV5-5 and TRBJ1-1, reads DAGVTQSPTHLIKTRGQQVTLRCSPISGHKSVSWYQQVLGQGPQFIFQYYEKEERGRGNFPDRFSARQFPNYSSELNVNALLLGDSALYLCASSSTGWAFFGQGTRLTVV.

The chain links TRBV27 to TRBJ2-1; perhaps TRBD2 as D (6 bases). The ends were cut back, 5 bases at V and 3 bases at J, with 11 bases in the middle. CDR1 is MNHEY, CDR2 SMNVEV, per germline (reference sequence). The CDR3 has 14 residues. CDR3 coding DNA: TGTGCCAGCAGTCCCATAGCGGTCTACAATGAGCAGTTCTTC. As protein: CASSPIAVYNEQFF.

The chain has TRBV6-6 and TRBJ2-7, with TRBD2 as a possible D gene (6 bases). The CDR3 is made up of 13 amino acids. Germline CDR1 and CDR2: MNHNY and SVGAGI (reference sequence). The germline V and J ends were trimmed by 8 bases and 7 bases, with 18 bases remaining between them. CDR3 in amino acids: CASGGNGPGEQYF. Written as DNA, the CDR3 is TGTGCCAGCGGAGGGAACGGCCCGGGAGAGCAGTACTTC.

This clone occurred a few times. This chain uses TRBV4-1 with TRBJ2-1, with D hard to call. The CDR3 runs to 13 residues. Germline V gives CDR1 MGHRA, CDR2 YSYEKL. Trimming took off 0 bases at V and 6 bases at J, with 6 bases between the two ends. The CDR3 coding sequence is TGCGCCAGCAGCCAAGAGCTAGTCAATGAGCAGTTCTTC. This translates into CASSQELVNEQFF.

The gene calls are TRBV5-4 and TRBJ2-1, with TRBD2 as a possible D gene (6 bases). The ends were cut back, 1 base at V and 4 bases at J, with 9 bases in the middle. The length of the CDR3 is 14 residues. CDR1 and CDR2 (germline): SGHNT, YYREEE (reference sequence). The CDR3 loop reads CASSLSGSYNEQFF. In nucleotides, the CDR3 is TGTGCCAGCAGCTTGTCCGGGAGTTACAATGAGCAGTTCTTC.

This chain connects TRBV4-1 to TRBJ2-7; maybe TRBD1 (5 bases). This CDR3 has 15 amino acids. Per the germline V gene, CDR1 is MGHRA and CDR2 is YSYEKL. V lost 1 base, J lost 3 bases, and 13 bases lay in between. For the CDR3, the DNA is TGCGCCAGCAGCCAAGCACGTCAGGGAAACTACGAGCAGTACTTC. Residues: CASSQARQGNYEQYF.

V and J are TRBV30 and TRBJ1-2; D perhaps matches TRBD1 (5 bases). Looked up from germline, CDR1 is GTSNPN and CDR2 is SVGIG (reference sequence). The CDR3 covers 12 residues. Between the trimmed V and J ends, which lost 0 bases and 8 bases, there was a span of 10 bases. In nucleotides, the CDR3 is TGTGCCTGGAGTGTAGGGGTAGGAGGCTACACCTTC. It translates to CAWSVGVGGYTF.

The gene calls are TRBV9 and TRBJ2-1; 9 bases fit TRBD1. Germline V CDR1 and CDR2: SGDLS, YYNGEE. Trimming removed 0 bases from V and 6 bases from J; junction bases left unmatched: 1. This CDR3 has 14 amino acids. In DNA, the CDR3 is TGTGCCAGCAGCGTAGGGGACAGGGTCAATGAGCAGTTCTTC. Amino acids: CASSVGDRVNEQFF.

V is TRBV7-9 and J is TRBJ2-1; 8 nucleotides line up with TRBD1. V shed 2 bases, J shed 10 bases, and the junction held 1 base outside the gene matches. In germline, CDR1 is SEHNR, CDR2 FQNEAQ (reference sequence). The CDR3 spans 12 residues. CDR3 DNA: TGTGCCAGCAGCTTAAACAGGGGGGAGCAGTTCTTC. Amino acids: CASSLNRGEQFF.

About this clone: The sample has other DNA sequences that encode this CDR3 too. The chain employs TRBV7-9 and TRBJ1-1; D is uncertain. Germline CDR1 reads SEHNR; CDR2 reads FQNEAQ (reference sequence). Trimming cost V 5 bases and J 0 bases, with 4 bases left between them. The CDR3 is 12 amino acids. The CDR3 nucleotides read TGTGCCAGCAGCCCGTTGAACACTGAAGCTTTCTTT. It codes for CASSPLNTEAFF.

This sequence joins TRBV29-1 and TRBJ1-3, with D perhaps matching TRBD1 (5 bases). The CDR3 is made up of 13 amino acids. From germline, CDR1 is SQVTM and CDR2 ANQGSEA. Deletions cut 3 bases from V and 4 bases from J, with 10 bases between. CDR3 residues: CSVEGGYGNTIYF. In DNA, the CDR3 is TGCAGCGTTGAGGGGGGGTACGGAAACACCATATATTTT.

The rearrangement uses TRBV19 and TRBJ2-3; 9 bases line up with TRBD1. The CDR3 spans 15 residues. Unmatched junction bases numbered 8, after V lost 6 bases and J lost 4 bases. CDR1 LNHDA and CDR2 SQIVND come from the germline V gene (reference sequence). The CDR3 DNA follows: TGTGCCAGTAGGGAGGGACAGGGTGGAGCAGATACGCAGTATTTT. Amino acids: CASREGQGGADTQYF.